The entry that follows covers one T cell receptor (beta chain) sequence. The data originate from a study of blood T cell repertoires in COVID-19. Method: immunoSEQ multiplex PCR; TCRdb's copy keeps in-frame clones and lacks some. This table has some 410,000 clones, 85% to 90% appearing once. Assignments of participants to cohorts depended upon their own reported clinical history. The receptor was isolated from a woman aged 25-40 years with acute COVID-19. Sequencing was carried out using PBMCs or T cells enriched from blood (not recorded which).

CDR3: CASSLRRGDTDTQYF. CDR3 DNA: TGTGCCAGCAGTTTGAGGCGGGGGGACACAGATACGCAGTATTTT. The V call is TRBV27, the J call TRBJ2-3; 8 bases are shared with TRBD2. The V segment lost 3 bases and the J segment 2 bases; nucleotides outside the gene matches: 4. Per the germline V gene, CDR1 is MNHEY and CDR2 is SMNVEV (reference sequence). There are 15 residues in the CDR3.